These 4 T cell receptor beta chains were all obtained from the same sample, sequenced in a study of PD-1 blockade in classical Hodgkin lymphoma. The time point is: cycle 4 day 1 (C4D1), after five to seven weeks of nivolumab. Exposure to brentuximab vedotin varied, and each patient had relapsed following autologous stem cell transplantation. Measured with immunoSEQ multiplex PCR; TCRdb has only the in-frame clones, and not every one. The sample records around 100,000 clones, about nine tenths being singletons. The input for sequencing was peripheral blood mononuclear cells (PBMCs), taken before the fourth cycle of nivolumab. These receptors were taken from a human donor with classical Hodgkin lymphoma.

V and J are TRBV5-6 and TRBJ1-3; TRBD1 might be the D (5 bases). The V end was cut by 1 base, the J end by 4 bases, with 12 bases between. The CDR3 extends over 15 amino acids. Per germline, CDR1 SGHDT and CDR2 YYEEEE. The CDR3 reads CASSLRRGSGNTIYF. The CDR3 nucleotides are TGTGCCAGCAGCTTGCGTAGGGGATCAGGAAACACCATATATTTT.

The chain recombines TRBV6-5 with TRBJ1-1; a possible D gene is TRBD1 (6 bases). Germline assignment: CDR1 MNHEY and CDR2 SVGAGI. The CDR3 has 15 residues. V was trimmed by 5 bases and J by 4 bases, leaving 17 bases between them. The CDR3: CASSQSGVLPTEAFF. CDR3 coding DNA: TGTGCCAGCAGTCAGTCAGGGGTCCTGCCCACTGAAGCTTTCTTT.

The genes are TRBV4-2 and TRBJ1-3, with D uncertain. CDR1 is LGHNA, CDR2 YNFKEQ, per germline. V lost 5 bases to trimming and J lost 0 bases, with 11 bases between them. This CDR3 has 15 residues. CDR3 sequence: CASSEPGNSGNTIYF. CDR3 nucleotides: TGTGCCAGCAGCGAACCCGGGAACTCTGGAAACACCATATATTTT.

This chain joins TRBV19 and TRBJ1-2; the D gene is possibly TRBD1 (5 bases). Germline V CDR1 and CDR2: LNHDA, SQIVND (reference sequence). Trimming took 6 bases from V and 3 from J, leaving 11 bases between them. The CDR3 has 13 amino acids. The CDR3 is CASRRGQHYGYTF. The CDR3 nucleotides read TGTGCCAGTAGACGGGGCCAACACTATGGCTACACCTTC.